The sequence of this T cell receptor beta chain was determined in a study of CD8 T cells in Susac syndrome. An amount of RNA that ranged from roughly 0.5 to 1 ug was reverse transcribed with random hexamers. TCRdb ran MiXCR on the immunoSEQ multiplex PCR reads and lists one entry per CDR3 protein. This table has 140,000 or so distinct CDR3 sequences, around 95% appearing once. This CDR3 spans 14 amino acids. Germline CDR1 MDHEN, CDR2 SYDVKM. V lost 3 bases, J lost 2 bases, and 9 bases lay in between. Diagnostic criteria defined recently for definite or probable disease were met by the Susac syndrome patients.

The sequencing input was CD4+ T cells from PBMCs. The chain has TRBV28 and TRBJ2-3; TRBD1 is a possible D gene (5 bases). The source of this sequence is a human donor with Susac syndrome. The DNA for the CDR3 is TGTGCCAGCAGTTTTAGGGGCTTCACAGATACGCAGTATTTT. This gives the protein CASSFRGFTDTQYF. The variable domain in full, with the rest retrieved from reference TRBV28 and TRBJ2-3, is DVKVTQSSRYLVKRTGEKVFLECVQDMDHENMFWYRQDPGLGLRLIYFSYDVKMKEKGDIPEGYSVSREKKERFSLILESASTNQTSMYLCASSFRGFTDTQYFGPGTRLTVL.